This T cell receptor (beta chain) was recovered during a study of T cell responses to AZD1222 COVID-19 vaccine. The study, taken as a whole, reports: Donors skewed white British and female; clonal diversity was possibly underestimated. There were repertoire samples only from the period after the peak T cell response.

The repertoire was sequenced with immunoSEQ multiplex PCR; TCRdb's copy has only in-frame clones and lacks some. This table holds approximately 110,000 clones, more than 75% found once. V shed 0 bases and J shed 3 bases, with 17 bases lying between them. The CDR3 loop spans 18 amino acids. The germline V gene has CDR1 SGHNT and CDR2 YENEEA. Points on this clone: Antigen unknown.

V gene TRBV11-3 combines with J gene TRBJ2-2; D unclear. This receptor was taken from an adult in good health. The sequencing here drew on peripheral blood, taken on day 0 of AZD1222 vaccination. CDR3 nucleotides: TGTGCCAGCAGCTTAGATCAGGCCCTGGGCCGAGACACCGGGGAGCTGTTTTTT. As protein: CASSLDQALGRDTGELFF.